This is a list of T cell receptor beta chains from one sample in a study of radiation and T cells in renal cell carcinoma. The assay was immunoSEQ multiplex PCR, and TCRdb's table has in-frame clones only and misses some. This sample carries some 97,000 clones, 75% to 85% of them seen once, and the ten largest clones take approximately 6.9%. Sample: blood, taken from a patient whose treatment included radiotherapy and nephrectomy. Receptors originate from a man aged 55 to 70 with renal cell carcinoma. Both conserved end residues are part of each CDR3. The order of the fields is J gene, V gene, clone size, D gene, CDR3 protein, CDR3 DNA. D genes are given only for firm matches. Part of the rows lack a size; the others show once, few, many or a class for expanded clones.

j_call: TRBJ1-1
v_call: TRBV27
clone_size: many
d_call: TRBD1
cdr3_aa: CASSLMTGGWTEAFF
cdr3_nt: TGTGCCAGCAGTTTAATGACAGGGGGTTGGACTGAAGCTTTCTTT

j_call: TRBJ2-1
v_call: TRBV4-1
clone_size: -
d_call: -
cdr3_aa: CASSQKQNGIDDEQFF
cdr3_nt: TGCGCCAGCAGCCAAAAACAAAACGGGATTGACGATGAGCAGTTCTTC

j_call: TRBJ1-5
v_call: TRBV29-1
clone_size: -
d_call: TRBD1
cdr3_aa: CSARQGGGNQPQHF
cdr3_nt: TGCAGCGCCCGCCAGGGGGGTGGCAATCAGCCCCAGCATTTT

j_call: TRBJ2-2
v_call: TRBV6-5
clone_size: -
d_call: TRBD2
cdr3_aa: CASSSSGRATTGELFF
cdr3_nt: TGTGCCAGCAGTTCTAGCGGGAGGGCCACCACCGGGGAGCTGTTTTTT

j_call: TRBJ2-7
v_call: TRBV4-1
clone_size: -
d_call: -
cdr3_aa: CASSQGWGLGPEQYF
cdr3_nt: TGCGCCAGCAGCCAGGGATGGGGCCTGGGGCCCGAGCAGTACTTC

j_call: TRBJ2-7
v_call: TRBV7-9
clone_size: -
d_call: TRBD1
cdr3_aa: CASSAPDRSSSYEQYF
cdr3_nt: TGTGCCAGCAGCGCACCGGACAGGTCGAGCTCCTACGAGCAGTACTTC

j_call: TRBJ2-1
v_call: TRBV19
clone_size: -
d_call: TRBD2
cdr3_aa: CASSGTSGSGLSSYNEQFF
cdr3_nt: TGTGCCAGTAGTGGGACTAGCGGGAGTGGCCTGAGCTCCTACAATGAGCAGTTCTTC

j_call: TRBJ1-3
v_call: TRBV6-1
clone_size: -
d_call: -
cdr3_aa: CASSEIGGNFGNTIYF
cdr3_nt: TGTGCCAGCAGTGAGATAGGGGGTAACTTTGGAAACACCATATATTTT

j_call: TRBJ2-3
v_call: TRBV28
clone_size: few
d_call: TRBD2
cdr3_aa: CASSPGLAGIIDTQYF
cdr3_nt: TGTGCCAGCAGTCCGGGACTAGCGGGAATCATAGATACGCAGTATTTT

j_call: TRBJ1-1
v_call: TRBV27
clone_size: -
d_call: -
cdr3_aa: CASSYRGMNTEAFF
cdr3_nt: TGTGCCAGCAGTTATCGGGGGATGAACACTGAAGCTTTCTTT

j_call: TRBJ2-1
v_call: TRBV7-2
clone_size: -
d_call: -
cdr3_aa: CASRDNEQFF
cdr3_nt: TGTGCCAGCAGGGACAATGAGCAGTTCTTC

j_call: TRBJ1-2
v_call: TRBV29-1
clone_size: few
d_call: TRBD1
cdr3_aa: CSVGQDALSGGYTF
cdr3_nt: TGCAGCGTCGGACAGGACGCCCTTTCCGGTGGCTACACCTTC

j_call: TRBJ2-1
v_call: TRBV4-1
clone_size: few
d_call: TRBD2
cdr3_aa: CASGASGWNGNEQFF
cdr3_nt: TGCGCCAGCGGGGCTAGCGGGTGGAATGGCAATGAGCAGTTCTTC

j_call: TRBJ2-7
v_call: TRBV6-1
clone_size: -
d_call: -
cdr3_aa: CASSEARQRGGEQYF
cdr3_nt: TGTGCCAGCAGTGAAGCGCGGCAACGGGGAGGCGAGCAGTACTTC

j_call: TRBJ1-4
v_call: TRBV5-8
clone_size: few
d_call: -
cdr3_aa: CASSSGRARNEKLFF
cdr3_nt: TGTGCCAGCAGCTCTGGCAGGGCCCGTAATGAAAAACTGTTTTTT

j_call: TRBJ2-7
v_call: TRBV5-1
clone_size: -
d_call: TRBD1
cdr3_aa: CASSLETGVGEQYF
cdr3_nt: TGCGCCAGCAGCTTGGAGACAGGGGTGGGGGAGCAGTACTTC

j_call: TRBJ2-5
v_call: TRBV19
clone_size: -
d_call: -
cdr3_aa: CASSTGETEYQETQYF
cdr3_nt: TGTGCCAGTAGTACCGGGGAGACCGAGTACCAAGAGACCCAGTACTTC

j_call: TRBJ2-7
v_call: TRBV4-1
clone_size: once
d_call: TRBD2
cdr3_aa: CASSPTSGRTYEQYF
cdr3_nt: TGCGCCAGCAGCCCTACTAGCGGGAGGACCTACGAGCAGTACTTC